A single T cell receptor beta chain is shown here with its context. Its target is not known. Quantitative 5'-RACE with molecular barcodes generated TCR beta libraries. One entry per CDR3 protein, called by TCRdb with MiXCR from the 5' RACE reads. The sample yields about 160,000 distinct CDR3 sequences, 8.5% to 10% seen once. These data originate in a study of CD8 T cells in ankylosing spondylitis. General observations from the study: Clones linked to disease, bearing a CD8+ phenotype, were relatively rare in peripheral blood. According to the report, clones linked to the disease were significantly enriched in matched synovial fluid samples taken from ankylosing spondylitis patients. Ankylosing spondylitis blood appeared to be characterized by a TCR beta motif of several highly homologous variants.

This sequence originates from a female donor with ankylosing spondylitis or in good health (not recorded which). Sequencing input: blood, either unsorted or a sorted T cell fraction (not recorded which).

CDR3 DNA: TGCAGTGCTAGAGGTGGGCCTAGCGGCCATACCTACGAGCAGTACTTC. Translation: CSARGGPSGHTYEQYF. The chain couples TRBV20-1 to TRBJ2-7, with 7 bases fitting TRBD2. The trim removed 1 base at V and 2 bases at J, leaving 11 bases unmatched. This CDR3 spans 16 amino acids. The germline V gene has CDR1 DFQATT and CDR2 SNEGSKA (reference sequence).